This TCR beta chain was obtained from a study of blood T cell repertoires in COVID-19. Only in-frame clones appear in the TCRdb table, and some are missing; sequencing was by immunoSEQ multiplex PCR. The repertoire includes fewer than 250,000 clones, roughly four fifths of them detected once, and 12% sits in the top ten. This clonotype was obtained from a woman in her thirties or forties with acute or convalescent COVID-19. Sequencing was done on a sample of peripheral blood.

The CDR3 DNA is TGTGCCAGCAGCAACAGGGTAGTAAAACTGTTTTTT. Its translation: CASSNRVVKLFF. The chain links TRBV21-1 to TRBJ1-4; the D call of TRBD1 is as the table states it, not checked on the DNA. TRBV21-1 is reported as a pseudogene. The CDR3 is made up of 12 amino acids.